These T cell receptor beta chains were read from a single sample in a study of T cell changes during pregnancy in multiple sclerosis. Some clones are missing from TCRdb's copy, which holds only in-frame ones; the method was immunoSEQ multiplex PCR. The sample has about 42,000 clones, around 80% seen once. The sample in question was CD4+ T cells from peripheral blood mononuclear cells, obtained before pregnancy. The receptors were sampled from a female donor with multiple sclerosis, enrolled in a pregnancy study. The CDR3 runs from the conserved cysteine through the conserved F or W. The D gene is left open where the match is weak. Only some rows state a clone size, as once, few, many or a class for expanded clones.

CDR3 protein,CDR3 DNA,clone size,D gene,V gene,J gene
CASSLSGEGNYGYTF,TGTGCCAGCAGCTTATCCGGGGAGGGTAACTATGGCTACACCTTC,NA,NA,TRBV7-9,TRBJ1-2
CASSATSGINTGELFF,TGTGCCAGCAGCGCCACTAGCGGGATAAACACCGGGGAGCTGTTTTTT,NA,TRBD2,TRBV7-6,TRBJ2-2
CASSEGAMGTEAFF,TGTGCCAGCAGCGAGGGGGCGATGGGCACTGAAGCTTTCTTT,NA,TRBD1,TRBV9,TRBJ1-1
CASSASTGENQPQHF,TGCGCCAGCAGCGCCTCGACAGGGGAAAATCAGCCCCAGCATTTT,once,TRBD1,TRBV5-1,TRBJ1-5
CASSSAGGQETQYF,TGTGCCAGCAGTTCCGCGGGGGGTCAAGAGACCCAGTACTTC,few,TRBD2,TRBV6-6,TRBJ2-5
CASSVRDSSNTGELFF,TGTGCCAGCAGCGTTAGGGACAGCTCGAACACCGGGGAGCTGTTTTTT,NA,TRBD1,TRBV9,TRBJ2-2
CASSSLGGGTLAAFF,TGTGCCAGCAGTTCTTTGGGGGGAGGGACTCTTGCGGCTTTCTTT,NA,NA,TRBV27,TRBJ1-1
CASRTTDSYGYTF,TGTGCCAGCAGGACCACAGATTCCTATGGCTACACCTTC,few,NA,TRBV5-8,TRBJ1-2
CASTGGERPGNTIYF,TGTGCCAGTACTGGGGGGGAGAGACCTGGAAACACCATATATTTT,NA,NA,TRBV6-1,TRBJ1-3
CASSIEAYGRAEAFF,TGTGCCAGTAGTATAGAAGCCTATGGGAGGGCTGAAGCTTTCTTT,NA,NA,TRBV19,TRBJ1-1
CASSPGQPGAGYTF,TGTGCCAGTAGCCCGGGACAGCCTGGGGCTGGCTACACCTTC,NA,TRBD1,TRBV19,TRBJ1-2
CASSVSRGTQHF,TGCGCCAGCAGTGTGAGTAGGGGCACCCAGCATTTT,NA,NA,TRBV10-2,TRBJ1-5
CASSLGQYQPQHF,TGCGCCAGCAGCCTGGGACAATATCAGCCCCAGCATTTT,NA,NA,TRBV5-1,TRBJ1-5
CASSQATGADTGELFF,TGTGCCAGCAGCCAAGCTACGGGAGCGGACACCGGGGAGCTGTTTTTT,NA,NA,TRBV4-2,TRBJ2-2
CAWEATNEKLFF,TGTGCCTGGGAGGCAACTAATGAAAAACTGTTTTTT,NA,NA,TRBV30,TRBJ1-4
CASSYRGLREKLFF,TGTGCCAGCAGTTACCGAGGGCTGAGGGAAAAACTGTTTTTT,once,NA,TRBV6-6,TRBJ1-4
CASNNQGVNTEAFF,TGTGCCAGTAACAATCAGGGGGTGAACACTGAAGCTTTCTTT,NA,TRBD1,TRBV19,TRBJ1-1
CSVEDHRSIQYF,TGCAGCGTTGAAGATCATAGGAGCATTCAGTACTTC,few,NA,TRBV29-1,TRBJ2-4
CASSMDRVSGNTIYF,TGTGCCAGCTCGATGGACAGAGTCTCTGGAAACACCATATATTTT,NA,NA,TRBV14,TRBJ1-3
CATTSTGSYGYTF,TGTGCCACCACTTCGACAGGGTCGTACGGCTACACCTTC,NA,TRBD1,TRBV19,TRBJ1-2
CASIKWGTGHYEQYF,TGTGCCAGCATCAAATGGGGGACAGGGCACTACGAGCAGTACTTC,NA,TRBD1,TRBV27,TRBJ2-7
CASSYRRDRVTEAFF,TGTGCCAGCAGTTACCGCCGGGACAGGGTCACTGAAGCTTTCTTT,NA,TRBD1,TRBV6-5,TRBJ1-1
CASSTTSGGAYEQYF,TGTGCCAGTAGTACGACTAGCGGGGGGGCTTACGAGCAGTACTTC,NA,TRBD2,TRBV19,TRBJ2-7
CASSDRIGYTF,TGTGCCAGCAGTGACAGGATCGGCTACACCTTC,NA,NA,TRBV25-1,TRBJ1-2
CASITSRNTGELFF,TGTGCCAGCATCACTAGCAGAAACACCGGGGAGCTGTTTTTT,NA,NA,TRBV2,TRBJ2-2
CASSLQGAVETQYF,TGTGCCAGCAGCCTACAGGGGGCTGTGGAGACCCAGTACTTC,NA,TRBD1,TRBV5-4,TRBJ2-5
CASSAEQGAGNTIYF,TGTGCCAGCAGCGCCGAACAGGGGGCAGGAAACACCATATATTTT,NA,TRBD1,TRBV6-4,TRBJ1-3
CASSLTIKYEQYF,TGTGCCAGCAGTTTAACTATCAAATACGAGCAGTACTTC,once,NA,TRBV28,TRBJ2-7
CASSTAGTGIYEQYF,TGTGCCAGTAGTACCGCCGGGACAGGGATTTACGAGCAGTACTTC,NA,TRBD1,TRBV19,TRBJ2-7
CASSPLLGTEAFF,TGTGCCAGTAGTCCTCTCCTAGGCACTGAAGCTTTCTTT,NA,NA,TRBV19,TRBJ1-1
CATHRGRQDYGYTF,TGTGCCACCCACAGGGGGCGACAGGACTATGGCTACACCTTC,NA,TRBD1,TRBV19,TRBJ1-2
CASSLLAGHHRLPTEAFF,TGTGCCAGCAGTTTATTAGCAGGACACCATAGATTGCCCACTGAAGCTTTCTTT,NA,NA,TRBV27,TRBJ1-1
CASSATGGLPGELFF,TGTGCCAGCAGCGCGACAGGGGGCCTGCCGGGGGAGCTGTTTTTT,NA,TRBD1,TRBV9,TRBJ2-2
CASSLGTSGTGANSNQPQHF,TGTGCCAGCAGCTTAGGAACCTCCGGGACAGGGGCTAATAGCAATCAGCCCCAGCATTTT,few,TRBD1,TRBV7-8,TRBJ1-5
CASYFMGGVGETQYF,TGTGCCAGCTACTTCATGGGGGGAGTGGGCGAGACCCAGTACTTC,NA,NA,TRBV2,TRBJ2-5
CASSEGAQAFF,TGTGCCTCCTCGGAAGGGGCTCAAGCTTTCTTT,NA,NA,TRBV30,TRBJ1-1
CASSLPAGGGYNEQFF,TGCGCCAGCAGCTTGCCAGCGGGAGGGGGCTACAATGAGCAGTTCTTC,NA,TRBD2,TRBV5-1,TRBJ2-1
CASSYLQTRGWPETQYF,TGCGCCAGCAGCTACCTACAAACCAGGGGGTGGCCCGAGACCCAGTACTTC,NA,TRBD1,TRBV5-1,TRBJ2-5
CASSPEYRAGAFF,TGCGCCAGCAGCCCTGAATACAGGGCGGGAGCTTTCTTT,many,NA,TRBV5-1,TRBJ1-1
CASSSGQAKNIQYF,TGTGCCAGCAGCTCGGGACAGGCCAAAAACATTCAGTACTTC,NA,TRBD1,TRBV7-2,TRBJ2-4
CASSFAGALNTEAFF,TGTGCCAGCAGTTTTGCAGGGGCCTTGAACACTGAAGCTTTCTTT,few,NA,TRBV27,TRBJ1-1
CASSQGTGIFYGYTF,TGTGCCAGCAGCCAAGGGACAGGGATTTTCTATGGCTACACCTTC,NA,TRBD1,TRBV14,TRBJ1-2